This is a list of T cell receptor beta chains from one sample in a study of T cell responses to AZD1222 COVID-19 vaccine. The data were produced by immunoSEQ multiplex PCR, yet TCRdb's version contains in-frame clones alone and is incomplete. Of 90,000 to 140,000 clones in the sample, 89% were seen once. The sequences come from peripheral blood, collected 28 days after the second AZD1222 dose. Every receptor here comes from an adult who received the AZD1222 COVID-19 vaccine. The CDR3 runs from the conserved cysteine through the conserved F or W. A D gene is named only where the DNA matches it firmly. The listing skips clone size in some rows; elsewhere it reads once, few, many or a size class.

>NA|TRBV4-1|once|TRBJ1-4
TGCGCCAGCAGCCCAGGGTATGGAACTAATGAAAAACTGTTTTTT
CASSPGYGTNEKLFF
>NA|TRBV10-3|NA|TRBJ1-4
TGTGCCACACGGCGGGACCGAGGCGAAAAACTGTTTTTT
CATRRDRGEKLFF
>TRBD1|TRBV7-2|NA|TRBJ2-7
TGTGCCAGCAGCTCAACAGGGGGCCCTCACTACGAGCAGTACTTC
CASSSTGGPHYEQYF
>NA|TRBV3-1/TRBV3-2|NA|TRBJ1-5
TGTGCCACTTCCGCAGGGGGCAATCAGCCCCAGCATTTT
CATSAGGNQPQHF
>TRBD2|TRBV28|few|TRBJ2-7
TGTGCCAGCAGCCCTCCGGGACTAGCGGCCTACGAGCAGTACTTC
CASSPPGLAAYEQYF
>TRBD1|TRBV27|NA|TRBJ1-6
TGTGCCAGCAGCATAGGACAGGGGAGGAATAATTCACCCCTCCACTTT
CASSIGQGRNNSPLHF
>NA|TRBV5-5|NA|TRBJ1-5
TGTGCCAGCAGCTTGGACAGTAGCAATCAGCCCCAGCATTTT
CASSLDSSNQPQHF
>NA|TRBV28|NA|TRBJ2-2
TGTGCCAGCAGCCTTACCACCGGGGAGCTGTTTTTT
CASSLTTGELFF
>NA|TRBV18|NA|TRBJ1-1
TGTGCCAGCTCACCGTCGACAGGCCTGAACACTGAAGCTTTCTTT
CASSPSTGLNTEAFF
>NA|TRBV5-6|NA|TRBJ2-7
TGTGCCAGCCTCCGCAGGGGCGGAAACGAGCAGTACTTC
CASLRRGGNEQYF
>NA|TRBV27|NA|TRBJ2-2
TGTGCCAGCAGACGTAGCACCGGGGAGCTGTTTTTT
CASRRSTGELFF
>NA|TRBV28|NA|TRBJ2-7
TGTGCCAGCAGCCCCAGGGTAACCTACGAGCAGTACTTC
CASSPRVTYEQYF
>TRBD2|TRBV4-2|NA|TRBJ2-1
TGTGCCAGCAGCCTATTAGCGGGTGAGAACAATGAGCAGTTCTTC
CASSLLAGENNEQFF
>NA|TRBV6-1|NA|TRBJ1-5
TGTGCCAGCAGTGAAGGGGGGGGGAATCAGCCCCAGCATTTT
CASSEGGGNQPQHF
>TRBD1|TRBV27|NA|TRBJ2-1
TGTGCCAGCAGTTTACTACAGGGGTTAAATGAGCAGTTCTTC
CASSLLQGLNEQFF
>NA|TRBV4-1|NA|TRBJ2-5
TGCGCCAGCAGCCACCCGCTCCGTGGAGAGACCCAGTACTTC
CASSHPLRGETQYF
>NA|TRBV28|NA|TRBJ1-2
TGTGCCAGCAGGAAGAGTTACATATCTAACTATGGCTACACCTTC
CASRKSYISNYGYTF
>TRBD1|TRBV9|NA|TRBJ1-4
TGTGCCAGCGGACAGGGGGCAACTAATGAAAAACTGTTTTTT
CASGQGATNEKLFF
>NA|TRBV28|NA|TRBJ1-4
TGTGCCAGCAGTTTGGGGGGGACTAGGCGGGAAAAACTGTTTTTT
CASSLGGTRREKLFF
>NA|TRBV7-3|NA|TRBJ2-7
TGTGCCAGCAGCTTCAGTGATAGGGGGTCCCAAGGCCCCTTCGAATACTTC
CASSFSDRGSQGPFEYF
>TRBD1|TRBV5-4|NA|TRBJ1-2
TGTGCCAGCAGACAGGGACAGGGCGGGAACTATGGCTACACCTTC
CASRQGQGGNYGYTF
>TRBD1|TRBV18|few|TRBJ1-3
TGTGCCAGCTCACCTCGGACAGGGGCTGGAAACACCATATATTTT
CASSPRTGAGNTIYF
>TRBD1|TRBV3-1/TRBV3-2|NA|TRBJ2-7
TGTGCCAGCAGCCAGTACCAGGGGGTAGGGGGAGAGCAGTACTTC
CASSQYQGVGGEQYF
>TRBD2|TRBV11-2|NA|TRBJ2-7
TGTGCCAGCAGCTCCATCTTAAGGGAGGCTAGCGGGAAACCCTACGAGCAGTACTTC
CASSSILREASGKPYEQYF
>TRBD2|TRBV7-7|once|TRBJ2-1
TGTGCCAGCAGCAAGGCCGGGACTAGCGGTTACAATGAGCAGTTCTTC
CASSKAGTSGYNEQFF
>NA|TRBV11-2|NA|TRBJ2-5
TGTGCCAGCAGCTTCGATTCGAGAGGGCCTCCGGAGACCCAGTACTTC
CASSFDSRGPPETQYF
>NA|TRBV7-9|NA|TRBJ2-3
TGTGCCAGCAGCTTAGGACAGGGCACAGATACGCAGTATTTT
CASSLGQGTDTQYF
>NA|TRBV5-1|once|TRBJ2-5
TGCGCCAGCAGGGGGTCCGGGGGCGAGGATAGAGAGACCCAGTACTTC
CASRGSGGEDRETQYF
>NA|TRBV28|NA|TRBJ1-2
TGTGCCAGCAGGGGGAGCGGACGGTCCTATGGCTACACCTTC
CASRGSGRSYGYTF
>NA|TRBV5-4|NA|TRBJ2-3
TGTGCCAGCAGCTTTGGGTCCGATACGCAGTATTTT
CASSFGSDTQYF
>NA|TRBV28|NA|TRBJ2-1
TGTGCCAGCAGTTATAGCTACCCAAGCTCCTACAATGAGCAGTTCTTC
CASSYSYPSSYNEQFF
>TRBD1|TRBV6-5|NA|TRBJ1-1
TGTGCCAGCAGTTCCTACAGGGGGAGTGAAGCTTTCTTT
CASSSYRGSEAFF
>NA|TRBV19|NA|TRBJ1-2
TGTGCCAGTAGTATGACGGCCTATGGCTACACCTTC
CASSMTAYGYTF
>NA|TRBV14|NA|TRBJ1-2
TGTGCCAGCAGACCGACACAGCACTATGGCTACACCTTC
CASRPTQHYGYTF
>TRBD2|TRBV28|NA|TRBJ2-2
TGTGCCAGCAGTTTAGGCGGGAGTGGGACCGGGGAGCTGTTTTTT
CASSLGGSGTGELFF
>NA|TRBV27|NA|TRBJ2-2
TGTGCCAGCTCCCTGGGGGGGGCCGGCACCGGGGAGCTGTTTTTT
CASSLGGAGTGELFF